A single sample gave rise to the 23 T cell receptor beta chains below, sequenced in a study of T cells in Graves' hyperthyroidism and ophthalmopathy. RNA transcripts were the template for amplifying TCR beta CDR3 regions. First-round RT-PCR targeting the TCR CDR3 was performed with the HTBI primer set. TCRdb fed the multiplex PCR reads into MiXCR, producing one record per CDR3 protein. The sample holds 300,000 to 400,000 distinct CDR3 sequences, over 11% seen once. Sample: blood. Every receptor here comes from a woman aged 60-75 years with Graves' hyperthyroidism.

This sequence joins TRBV4-2 and TRBJ2-3; TRBD2 aligns across 9 bases. V was clipped by 6 bases and J by 6 bases; unmatched bases: 19. There are 18 residues in the CDR3. CDR1 and CDR2 (germline): LGHNA, YNFKEQ. In DNA form, the CDR3 reads TGTGCCAGCAGGCCCACTAGCGGGTCAATCTTTAATACCGATACGCAGTATTTT. Amino acids: CASRPTSGSIFNTDTQYF.

The gene calls are TRBV7-9 and TRBJ2-5; a possible D gene is TRBD2 (6 bases). Between the trimmed V and J ends, which lost 6 bases and 2 bases, there was a span of 16 bases. CDR1 is SEHNR, CDR2 FQNEAQ, per germline (reference sequence). The CDR3 extends over 15 amino acids. DNA for the CDR3: TGTGCCAGCAGTCAACCGGGACTCAGGCAAGAGACCCAGTACTTC. It translates to CASSQPGLRQETQYF.

This clonotype was detected ten times or more. This chain links TRBV12-3 or TRBV12-4 with TRBJ2-3; D could derive from TRBD1 or TRBD2 (5 bases each). The CDR3 is 15 amino acids. V lost 1 base and J lost 4, with 12 bases in between. DNA of the CDR3: TGTGCCAGCAGTTTAGGGGGCCTGGGGGCAGATACGCAGTATTTT. Translating it yields CASSLGGLGADTQYF.

The table lists this clonotype with many counts. The chain has TRBV2 and TRBJ1-5; TRBD1 matches 9 bases. The CDR3 spans 15 residues. The V and J ends lost 5 bases and 6 bases, in that order; junction bases with no gene match: 8. Germline CDR1 is SNHLY and CDR2 is FYNNEI. The CDR3 DNA reads as TGTGCCAGCAGTTCCGACAGGGGGTATCGTCAGCCCCAGCATTTT. Translated, it gives CASSSDRGYRQPQHF.

The chain has TRBV5-1 and TRBJ2-6, with no clear D. The CDR3 is 15 residues long. The V gene lost 4 bases and the J gene lost 6 bases, with 14 bases spanning the gap. Germline CDR1 reads SGHRS; CDR2 reads YFSETQ. In DNA, the CDR3 is TGCGCCAGCAGCCCCCGCCTTGGTATGGCCAACGTCCTGACTTTC. Protein sequence: CASSPRLGMANVLTF.

This chain uses TRBV20-1 with TRBJ2-1; D remains unclear. The CDR3 covers 11 residues. Germline V gives CDR1 DFQATT, CDR2 SNEGSKA (reference sequence). The ends were cut back, 3 bases at V and 7 bases at J, with 7 bases in the middle. CDR3 residues: CSASYGNEQFF. The CDR3 nucleotides are TGCAGTGCTAGCTATGGGAATGAGCAGTTCTTC.

The table lists this clonotype with a few counts. The chain couples TRBV5-1 to TRBJ2-5, with D possibly called TRBD1 or TRBD2 (5 bases each). V lost 4 bases and J lost 2, with 18 bases in between. CDR3 size: 16 residues. CDR1 is SGHRS and CDR2 is YFSETQ in the germline V gene. In DNA form, the CDR3 reads TGCGCCAGCAGCGGGGAGCAGACAGCAAGGCAAGAGACCCAGTACTTC. This translates into CASSGEQTARQETQYF.

This clonotype occurred many times. This chain joins TRBV12-3 or TRBV12-4 and TRBJ1-1; the D gene is possibly TRBD1 (5 bases). V lost 6 bases, J lost 2 bases, and 13 bases lay in between. The CDR3 runs to 14 residues. The CDR3 reads CASRSQQVNTEAFF. DNA of the CDR3: TGTGCCAGCAGAAGCCAACAGGTTAACACTGAAGCTTTCTTT.

This clonotype was observed at least ten times. The V call is TRBV6-1, the J call TRBJ2-7, with TRBD1 matching over 8 bases. With 5 bases clipped from V and 5 bases from J, the junction kept 11 bases outside the gene matches. Looked up from germline, CDR1 is MNHNS and CDR2 is SASEGT. The CDR3 totals 15 residues. The CDR3, as DNA: TGTGCCAGCAGTTCCCTCCGACAGGGGAACCACGAGCAGTACTTC. Residues: CASSSLRQGNHEQYF.

In its sample, this clonotype was seen a few times. The chain has TRBV20-1 and TRBJ2-7; D unresolved. CDR1 is DFQATT and CDR2 is SNEGSKA in the germline V gene (reference sequence). This CDR3 spans 12 amino acids. The ends were cut back, 6 bases at V and 0 bases at J, with 9 bases in the middle. DNA for the CDR3: TGCAGTGCGGCCGGGCTCTCCTACGAGCAGTACTTC. It is translated as CSAAGLSYEQYF.

About this clonotype: The junction shows a germline mismatch at one end, possibly a read error. V gene TRBV5-4 combines with J gene TRBJ2-7; 8 bases map to TRBD2. Germline V gene sequence: CDR1 SGHNT, CDR2 YYREEE (reference sequence). The CDR3 runs to 14 residues. The CDR3 loop reads CATSRREGTYEQYF. In DNA, the CDR3 is TGTGCCACCAGCCGCCGGGAGGGGACCTACGAGCAGTACTTC.

There are many counts of this clonotype. V and J are TRBV30 and TRBJ2-7; TRBD2 is a possible D gene (6 bases). The CDR3 loop spans 17 amino acids. V was pared by 4 bases and J by 7 bases, with 29 bases between. Per the germline V gene, CDR1 is GTSNPN and CDR2 is SVGIG (reference sequence). The CDR3 nucleotides read TGTGCCTGGACTCACGGACCGACGGACTACCCGACTAGTGAGCAGTACTTC. It yields the protein CAWTHGPTDYPTSEQYF.

The chain carries TRBV29-1 and TRBJ2-1; TRBD2 agrees at 11 bases. Looked up from germline, CDR1 is SQVTM and CDR2 is ANQGSEA. The V segment lost 6 bases and the J segment 3 bases; nucleotides outside the gene matches: 7. This CDR3 is built from 15 residues. The CDR3 loop is CSVPTSGAFYNEQFF. In DNA, the CDR3 is TGCAGCGTCCCGACTAGCGGGGCATTCTACAATGAGCAGTTCTTC.

This clonotype was recorded at least ten times. V and J are TRBV20-1 and TRBJ2-3; 13 bases match TRBD2. CDR1 is DFQATT, CDR2 SNEGSKA, per germline (reference sequence). The CDR3 extends over 15 amino acids. Trimming took 5 bases from V and 6 from J; bases not matched to a gene: 8. The CDR3 here is CSALLAGGPWDTQYF. CDR3 DNA sequence: TGCAGTGCTCTACTAGCGGGAGGGCCCTGGGATACGCAGTATTTT.

The chain joins TRBV24-1 to TRBJ1-2, with D maybe TRBD1 (6 bases). The CDR3 length is 13 residues. CDR1 is KGHDR and CDR2 is SFDVKD in the germline V gene. Trimming shortened V by 6 bases and J by 4 bases, and 11 bases separated the two germline ends. The CDR3 loop reads CATSTGWGYGYTF. CDR3 nucleotide sequence: TGTGCCACCAGTACAGGGTGGGGCTATGGCTACACCTTC.

This clonotype was picked up many times. This chain links TRBV5-1 with TRBJ2-1; 12 bases fit TRBD2. V lost 2 bases and J lost 7; bases outside the gene matches: 10. The CDR3 loop spans 17 amino acids. CDR1 is SGHRS and CDR2 is YFSETQ in the germline V gene. CDR3 sequence reads: CASSLLAGGRGGNEQFF. Here the CDR3 DNA reads TGCGCCAGCAGCTTACTAGCGGGAGGTCGTGGTGGGAATGAGCAGTTCTTC.

The V gene is TRBV19, the J gene TRBJ2-1, with TRBD2 identical over 10 bases. The CDR3 is 15 amino acids. V dropped 3 bases and J dropped 8; count of bases not matched to a gene: 7. Germline CDR1 LNHDA, CDR2 SQIVND (reference sequence). CDR3 sequence: CASSIGLAGAYEQFF. CDR3 in DNA: TGTGCCAGTAGTATCGGGCTAGCGGGAGCGTATGAGCAGTTCTTC.

Note on this clonotype: A junction end diverges from the germline sequence, so it may reflect a read error. V and J are TRBV11-2 and TRBJ2-1, with 7 bases lining up with TRBD1. This CDR3 region has 15 residues. Germline CDR1 SGHAT, CDR2 FQNNGV. Written as DNA, the CDR3 is TGCGCCAGCAGCCCGGACCCGGACAGGTACAATGAGCAGTTCTTC. This codes for CASSPDPDRYNEQFF. The whole variable domain, remainder taken from reference TRBV11-2 and TRBJ2-1, is EAGVAQSPRYKIIEKRQSVAFWCNPISGHATLYWYQQILGQGPKLLIQFQNNGVVDDSQLPKDRFSAERLKGVDSTLKIQPAKLEDSAVYLCASSPDPDRYNEQFFGPGTRLTVL.

This clonotype was observed at least ten times. This chain links TRBV3-1 with TRBJ1-2, with D possibly TRBD1 on 5 matching bases. The CDR3 contains 15 residues. With 0 bases removed from V and 4 bases from J, the gap between germline ends came to 12 bases. Germline values: CDR1 LGHDT, CDR2 YNNKEL (reference sequence). The CDR3 sequence: CASSQDQGWSYGYTF. The CDR3 bases are TGTGCCAGCAGCCAAGATCAGGGATGGAGCTATGGCTACACCTTC.

This clonotype was detected many times. This rearrangement joins TRBV20-1 to TRBJ1-1, with D tentatively TRBD1 (6 bases). The CDR3 is 12 residues long. Germline values: CDR1 DFQATT, CDR2 SNEGSKA (reference sequence). Trimming removed 7 bases from V and 5 bases from J, with 14 bases in between. The DNA for the CDR3 is TGCAGTGTAATCAGGGGAGGAACTGAAGCTTTCTTT. This gives the protein CSVIRGGTEAFF.

This clonotype was counted at least ten times. The rearrangement joins TRBV7-8 to TRBJ1-1, with D possibly TRBD1 on 5 matching bases. V was shortened by 5 bases and J by 0 bases, with 10 bases between the two germline ends. Germline CDR1 SGHVS, CDR2 FQNEAQ. The CDR3 runs to 14 residues. The CDR3 sequence is CASSTRQMNTEAFF. In nucleotides, the CDR3 is TGTGCCAGCAGCACCAGACAGATGAACACTGAAGCTTTCTTT.

Ten or more counts support this clonotype. No conserved phenylalanine or tryptophan ends this CDR3, so it is likely a read error. This chain joins TRBV6-1 and TRBJ2-7; D not certain. The CDR3 totals 15 residues. The germline CDR1 and CDR2 sequences are MNHNS and SASEGT. Trimming pared 7 bases from V and 4 bases from J, leaving 20 bases between. For the CDR3, the DNA is TGTGCCAGCACCAAAACTGACCGACCGCCTTACGAGCAGTACCTC. Translation gives CASTKTDRPPYEQYL.

This clonotype has just one count. CDR3 residues: CASSPPSLSTDTQYF. The CDR3 DNA follows: TGTGCCAGCTCACCACCGAGTCTGAGCACAGATACGCAGTATTTT. The gene calls are TRBV18 and TRBJ2-3; the D is unclear. This CDR3 is built from 15 residues. The V gene's germline CDR1 is KGHSH and CDR2 LQKENI. Trimming shortened V by 0 bases and J by 0 bases, and 7 bases separated the two germline ends.